This TCR beta chain was obtained from a study of blood T cell repertoires in COVID-19. For the study at large: The United States, Italy and Spain supplied acute and convalescent COVID-19 samples. T cells, B-cell-depleted T cells, or PBMCs supplied cDNA or gDNA.

Germline lookup yields CDR1 SGHNT and CDR2 YYREEE (reference sequence). Unmatched junction bases numbered 5, after V lost 4 bases and J lost 9 bases. The CDR3 has 15 amino acids. Repertoires were generated with immunoSEQ multiplex PCR, while TCRdb's copy carries only in-frame clones and drops some. Among fewer than 200,000 clones, about 85% were seen once, and the ten largest hold around 1.2%. The chain links TRBV5-4 to TRBJ2-2; 14 bases match TRBD2. Sequenced input: peripheral blood. This clonotype was obtained from a man aged 60-69 years who had recovered from COVID-19. The CDR3 DNA reads as TGTGCCAGCAGCCAACGACTAGCGGGGGGGAGGGAGCTGTTTTTT. Its translation: CASSQRLAGGRELFF.